The T cell receptor (beta chain) under discussion was sequenced for a study of T cell repertoires in cytomegalovirus infection. Study overall: Public TCR beta signatures provided an indication of both CMV infection and a matching HLA type.

TCRdb called the reads again in MiXCR, with one record for every CDR3 protein. Of 130,000 or so distinct CDR3 sequences detected, under 8% appear once; the ten largest clones hold roughly 18%. General study findings and limits: The ex vivo response was dominated by HLA-C-restricted CMV-specific TCR beta clonotypes. CMV carriers with the relevant HLA were identified by cumulative public TCR beta family frequency.

The germline V gene encodes CDR1 SGHTA and CDR2 FQGNSA. With V trimmed by 3 bases and J by 4 bases, 12 bases remained unmatched. CDR3 length: 17 amino acids. This clonotype was recorded at least ten times. Its antigen is undetermined. The sequenced sample consisted of PBMCs. This sequence joins TRBV7-2 and TRBJ2-1, with TRBD1 matching over 7 bases. This TCR was recovered from a human donor in good health (CMV status not recorded). Some clones in this sample may be carry-over from other donors' samples. CDR3 sequence (DNA): TGTGCCAGCAGCTTGGGACGATCGACAGGGACATACAATGAGCAGTTCTTC. Residues: CASSLGRSTGTYNEQFF.